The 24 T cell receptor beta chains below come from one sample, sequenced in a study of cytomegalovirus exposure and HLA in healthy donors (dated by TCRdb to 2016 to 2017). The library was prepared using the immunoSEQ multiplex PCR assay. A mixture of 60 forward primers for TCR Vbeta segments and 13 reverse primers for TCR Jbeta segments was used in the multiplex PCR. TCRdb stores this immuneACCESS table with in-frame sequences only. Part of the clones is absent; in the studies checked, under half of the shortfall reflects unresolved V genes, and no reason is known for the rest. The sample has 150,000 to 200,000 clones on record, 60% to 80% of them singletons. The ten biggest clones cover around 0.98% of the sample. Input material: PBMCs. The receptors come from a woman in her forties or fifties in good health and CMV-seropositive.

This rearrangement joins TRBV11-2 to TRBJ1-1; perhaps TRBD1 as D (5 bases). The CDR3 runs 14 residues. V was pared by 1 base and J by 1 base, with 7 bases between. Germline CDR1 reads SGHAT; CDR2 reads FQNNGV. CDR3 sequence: CASSLVTGNTEAFF. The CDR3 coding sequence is TGTGCCAGCAGCTTAGTCACAGGGAACACTGAAGCTTTCTTT.

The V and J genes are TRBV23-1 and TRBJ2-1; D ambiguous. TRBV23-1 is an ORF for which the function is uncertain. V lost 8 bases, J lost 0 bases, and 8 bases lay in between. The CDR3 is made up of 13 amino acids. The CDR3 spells CASPGSSYNEQFF. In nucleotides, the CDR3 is TGCGCCAGCCCAGGTAGCTCCTACAATGAGCAGTTCTTC.

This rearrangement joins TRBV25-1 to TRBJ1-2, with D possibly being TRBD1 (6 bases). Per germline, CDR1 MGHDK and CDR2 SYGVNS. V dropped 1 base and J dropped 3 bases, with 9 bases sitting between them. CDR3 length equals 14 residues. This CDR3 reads CASSELGGHYGYTF. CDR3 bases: TGTGCCAGCAGTGAATTGGGGGGGCACTATGGCTACACCTTC.

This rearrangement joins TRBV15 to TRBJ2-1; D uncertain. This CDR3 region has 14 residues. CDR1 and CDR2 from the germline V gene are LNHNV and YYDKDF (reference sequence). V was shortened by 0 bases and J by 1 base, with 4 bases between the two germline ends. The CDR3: CATSRDLSYNEQFF. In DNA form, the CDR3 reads TGTGCCACCAGCAGAGACCTATCCTACAATGAGCAGTTCTTC.

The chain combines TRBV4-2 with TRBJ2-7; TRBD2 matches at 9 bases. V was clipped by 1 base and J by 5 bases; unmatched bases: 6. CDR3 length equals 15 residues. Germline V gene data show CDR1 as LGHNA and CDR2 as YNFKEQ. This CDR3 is CASSQVSGSWNEQYF. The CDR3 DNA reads TGTGCCAGCAGCCAAGTTAGCGGGAGTTGGAACGAGCAGTACTTC.

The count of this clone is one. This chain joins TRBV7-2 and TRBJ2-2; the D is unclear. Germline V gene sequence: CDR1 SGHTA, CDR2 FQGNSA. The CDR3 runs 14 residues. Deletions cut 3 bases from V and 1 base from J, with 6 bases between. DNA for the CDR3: TGTGCCAGCAGCTTCAACTGGAACACCGGGGAGCTGTTTTTT. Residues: CASSFNWNTGELFF.

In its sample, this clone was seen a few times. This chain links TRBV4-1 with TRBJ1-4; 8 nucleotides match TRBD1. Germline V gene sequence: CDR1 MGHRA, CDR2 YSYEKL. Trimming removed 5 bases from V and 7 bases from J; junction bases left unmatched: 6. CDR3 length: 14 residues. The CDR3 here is CASSMTGAGEKLFF. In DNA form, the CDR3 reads TGCGCCAGCAGCATGACAGGGGCGGGTGAAAAACTGTTTTTT.

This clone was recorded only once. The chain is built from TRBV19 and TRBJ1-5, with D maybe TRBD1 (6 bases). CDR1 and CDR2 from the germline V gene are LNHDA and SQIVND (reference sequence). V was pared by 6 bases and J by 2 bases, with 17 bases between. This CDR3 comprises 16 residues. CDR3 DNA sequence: TGTGCCAGTAGCCCGGAGTGGGGGCGAGGCAATCAGCCCCAGCATTTT. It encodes CASSPEWGRGNQPQHF. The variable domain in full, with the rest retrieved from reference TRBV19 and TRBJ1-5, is DGGITQSPKYLFRKEGQNVTLSCEQNLNHDAMYWYRQDPGQGLRLIYYSQIVNDFQKGDIAEGYSVSREKKESFPLTVTSAQKNPTAFYLCASSPEWGRGNQPQHFGDGTRLSIL.

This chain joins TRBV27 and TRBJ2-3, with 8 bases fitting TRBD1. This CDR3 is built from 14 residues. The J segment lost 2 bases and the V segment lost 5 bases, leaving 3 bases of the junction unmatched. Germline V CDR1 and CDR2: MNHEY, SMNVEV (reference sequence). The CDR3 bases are TGTGCCAGCAGTCGGACAGGGTCCACAGATACGCAGTATTTT. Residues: CASSRTGSTDTQYF.

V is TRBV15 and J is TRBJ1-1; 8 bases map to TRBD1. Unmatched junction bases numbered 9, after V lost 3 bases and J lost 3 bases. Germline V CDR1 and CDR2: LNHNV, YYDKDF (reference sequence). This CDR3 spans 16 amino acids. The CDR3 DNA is TGTGCCACCAGCAGCGCTTACCAGGGGGCCGACACTGAAGCTTTCTTT. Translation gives CATSSAYQGADTEAFF. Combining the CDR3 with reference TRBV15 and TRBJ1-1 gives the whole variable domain DAMVIQNPRYQVTQFGKPVTLSCSQTLNHNVMYWYQQKSSQAPKLLFHYYDKDFNNEADTPDNFQSRRPNTSFCFLDIRSPGLGDTAMYLCATSSAYQGADTEAFFGQGTRLTVV.

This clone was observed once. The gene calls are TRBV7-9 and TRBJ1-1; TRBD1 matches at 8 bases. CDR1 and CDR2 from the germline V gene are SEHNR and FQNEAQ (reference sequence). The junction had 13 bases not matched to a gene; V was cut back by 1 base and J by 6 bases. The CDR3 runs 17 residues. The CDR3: CASSLEGGYRGRSEAFF. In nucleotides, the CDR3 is TGTGCCAGCAGCTTAGAAGGGGGGTACAGGGGGAGATCTGAAGCTTTCTTT. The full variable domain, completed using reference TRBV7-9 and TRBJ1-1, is DTGVSQNPRHKITKRGQNVTFRCDPISEHNRLYWYRQTLGQGPEFLTYFQNEAQLEKSRLLSDRFSAERPKGSFSTLEIQRTEQGDSAMYLCASSLEGGYRGRSEAFFGQGTRLTVV.

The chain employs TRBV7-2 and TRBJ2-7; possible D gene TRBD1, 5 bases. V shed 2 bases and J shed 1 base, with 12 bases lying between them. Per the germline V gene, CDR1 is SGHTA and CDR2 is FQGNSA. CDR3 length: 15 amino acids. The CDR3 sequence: CASSLYVTESYEQYF. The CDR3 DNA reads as TGTGCCAGCAGCTTATATGTGACAGAATCCTACGAGCAGTACTTC.

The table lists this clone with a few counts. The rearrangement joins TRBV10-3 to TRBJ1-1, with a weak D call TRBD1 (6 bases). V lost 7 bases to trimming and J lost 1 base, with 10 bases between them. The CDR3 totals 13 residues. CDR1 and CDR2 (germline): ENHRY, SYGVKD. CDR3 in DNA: TGTGCCATCATGCAGGGGACGAACACTGAAGCTTTCTTT. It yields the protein CAIMQGTNTEAFF.

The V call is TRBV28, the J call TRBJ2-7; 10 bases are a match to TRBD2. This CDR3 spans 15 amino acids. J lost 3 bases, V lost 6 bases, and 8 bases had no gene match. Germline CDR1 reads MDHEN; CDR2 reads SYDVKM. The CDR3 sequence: CASSSQAGGLYEQYF. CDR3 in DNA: TGTGCCAGCAGCTCCCAAGCGGGAGGGCTCTACGAGCAGTACTTC.

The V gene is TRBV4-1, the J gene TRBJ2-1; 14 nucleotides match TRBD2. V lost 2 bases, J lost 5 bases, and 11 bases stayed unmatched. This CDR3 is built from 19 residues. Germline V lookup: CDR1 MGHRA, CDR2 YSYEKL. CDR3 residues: CASSQPGLAGVIRNNEQFF. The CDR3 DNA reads TGCGCCAGCAGCCAACCGGGACTAGCGGGGGTCATCCGAAACAATGAGCAGTTCTTC.

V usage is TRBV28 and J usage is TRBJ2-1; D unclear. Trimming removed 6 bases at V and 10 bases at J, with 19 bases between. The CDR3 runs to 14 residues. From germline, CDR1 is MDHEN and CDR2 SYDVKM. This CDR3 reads CASSSPVGRWEQFF. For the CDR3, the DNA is TGTGCCAGCAGCTCCCCCGTGGGCAGGTGGGAGCAGTTCTTC.

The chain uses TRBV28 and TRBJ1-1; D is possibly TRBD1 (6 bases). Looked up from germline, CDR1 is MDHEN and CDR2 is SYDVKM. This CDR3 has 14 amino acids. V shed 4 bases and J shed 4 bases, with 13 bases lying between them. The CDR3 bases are TGTGCCAGCAGTTCCCAGACAGGAGGCACTGAAGCTTTCTTT. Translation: CASSSQTGGTEAFF.

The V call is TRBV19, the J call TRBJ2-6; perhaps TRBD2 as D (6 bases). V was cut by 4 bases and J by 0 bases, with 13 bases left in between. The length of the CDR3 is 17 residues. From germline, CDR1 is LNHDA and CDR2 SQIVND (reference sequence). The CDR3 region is CASSTGAGSSGANVLTF. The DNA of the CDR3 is TGTGCCAGTAGTACGGGAGCAGGGAGCTCTGGGGCCAACGTCCTGACTTTC.

The CDR3 here is CASRQGAGGTQYF. As DNA, the CDR3 is TGTGCCAGCAGGCAAGGGGCAGGGGGCACGCAGTATTTT. The chain couples TRBV7-2 to TRBJ2-3; 8 nucleotides agree with TRBD1. This CDR3 comprises 13 residues. Germline V gene sequence: CDR1 SGHTA, CDR2 FQGNSA. V trimming: 6 bases; J trimming: 9 bases; junction bases outside the gene matches: 8.

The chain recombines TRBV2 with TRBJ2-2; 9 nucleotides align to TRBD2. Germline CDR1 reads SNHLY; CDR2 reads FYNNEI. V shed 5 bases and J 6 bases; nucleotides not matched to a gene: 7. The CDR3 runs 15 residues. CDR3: CASSQSSGSPGELFF. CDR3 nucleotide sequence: TGTGCCAGCAGTCAGAGTAGCGGGAGCCCCGGGGAGCTGTTTTTT.

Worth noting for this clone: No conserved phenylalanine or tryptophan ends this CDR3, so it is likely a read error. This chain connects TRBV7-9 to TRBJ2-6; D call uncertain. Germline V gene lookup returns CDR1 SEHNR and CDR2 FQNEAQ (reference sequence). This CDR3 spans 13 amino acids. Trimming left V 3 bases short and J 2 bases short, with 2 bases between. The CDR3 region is CASSFAGANVLTL. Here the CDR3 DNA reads TGTGCCAGCAGCTTTGCTGGGGCCAACGTCCTGACTCTC.

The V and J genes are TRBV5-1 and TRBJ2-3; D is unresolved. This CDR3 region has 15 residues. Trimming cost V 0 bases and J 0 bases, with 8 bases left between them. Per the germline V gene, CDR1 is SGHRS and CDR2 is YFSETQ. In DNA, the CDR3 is TGCGCCAGCAGCTTGGGCTTGACTAGCACAGATACGCAGTATTTT. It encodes CASSLGLTSTDTQYF.

The CDR3 is CASSRDYHTDTQYF. The CDR3 DNA is TGTGCCAGCAGCCGGGACTACCACACAGATACGCAGTATTTT. The gene calls are TRBV7-2 and TRBJ2-3; 7 positions agree with TRBD2. CDR3 length equals 14 residues. V lost 5 bases and J lost 2; bases outside the gene matches: 4. Germline V gene sequence: CDR1 SGHTA, CDR2 FQGNSA.

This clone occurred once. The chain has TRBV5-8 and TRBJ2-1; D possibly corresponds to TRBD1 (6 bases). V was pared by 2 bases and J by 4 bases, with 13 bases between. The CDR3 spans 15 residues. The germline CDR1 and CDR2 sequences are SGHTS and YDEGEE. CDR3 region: CASSLSRTAYNEQFF. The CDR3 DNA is TGTGCCAGCAGCTTAAGTAGGACAGCTTACAATGAGCAGTTCTTC.